The sequence of this TCR beta chain was determined in a study of OX40 agonist ivuxolimab in advanced cancers. V lost 4 bases, J lost 4 bases, and 17 bases lay in between. The CDR3 covers 15 residues. In germline, CDR1 is SGHVT, CDR2 SQSDAQ. No patient had autoimmune disease or received systemic immunosuppression. The sampling schedule covered blood at baseline, cycle 4 day 1, and cycle 7 day 1. The repertoire was sequenced with immunoSEQ multiplex PCR; TCRdb's copy has only in-frame clones and lacks some. The sample yields over 60,000 clones, about 91% seen once. The chain uses TRBV7-4 and TRBJ2-7; a weak D match, TRBD1 (5 bases). This TCR was sampled from an adult with an advanced solid tumor such as melanoma, head and neck, liver or kidney cancer. Sample: CD4+ or CD8+ T cells sorted from blood, taken in a trial of the OX40 agonist ivuxolimab. The chain's CDR3 is CASSSSCGAGYEQYF. CDR3 nucleotide sequence: TGTGCCAGCAGCTCCTCCTGTGGGGCAGGGTACGAGCAGTACTTC.